The 8 T cell receptor beta chains listed next were all sequenced from one sample in a study of PD-L1 blockade in urothelial cancer (dated by TCRdb to between 2016 and 2019). Libraries were built with the immunoSEQ multiplex PCR assay. The table comes from immuneACCESS by way of TCRdb, which keeps in-frame sequences with V and J called. Part of the clones is missing from these tables; in studies checked, under half for an unresolved V gene and the rest for unknown reasons. The sample table holds 85,000 to 130,000 clones, of which about 89% were seen once. Just over 0.9% of the sample goes to the ten largest clones. The sample consisted of PBMCs, taken around atezolizumab (anti-PD-L1) treatment. These receptors all stem from a woman of 80 years or more with urothelial cancer.

A single count supports this clone. CDR3 sequence: CAINGGLITGELFF. In DNA, the CDR3 is TGTGCCATCAATGGGGGCTTAATCACCGGGGAGCTGTTTTTT. The chain carries TRBV10-3 and TRBJ2-2; possible D gene TRBD1, 6 bases. This CDR3 is 14 amino acids long. Germline V CDR1 and CDR2: ENHRY, SYGVKD. V was cut by 7 bases and J by 4 bases, with 13 bases left in between.

The V call is TRBV4-2, the J call TRBJ1-1; no clear D. This CDR3 comprises 15 residues. Trimming pared 0 bases from V and 7 bases from J, leaving 15 bases between. From germline, CDR1 is LGHNA and CDR2 YNFKEQ. In DNA form, the CDR3 reads TGTGCCAGCAGCCAAGATCTGAGGGTGAGCGGTGAAGCTTTCTTT. Amino acids: CASSQDLRVSGEAFF.

The rearrangement joins TRBV5-1 to TRBJ2-5; D not certain. The length of the CDR3 is 11 residues. CDR1 SGHRS and CDR2 YFSETQ come from the germline V gene. V lost 4 bases, J lost 2 bases, and 3 bases lay in between. In DNA, the CDR3 is TGCGCCAGCAGCGCGCAAGAGACCCAGTACTTC. Its translation is CASSAQETQYF.

This sequence joins TRBV5-1 and TRBJ2-7; tentative D call: TRBD1 (5 bases). The CDR3 is 14 residues long. Germline V gene lookup returns CDR1 SGHRS and CDR2 YFSETQ. Trimming took 2 bases from V and 3 from J, leaving 12 bases between them. The CDR3 DNA sequence: TGCGCCAGCAGCTTACAGGTGGAGAGCTACGAGCAGTACTTC. It specifies CASSLQVESYEQYF.

This chain links TRBV12-5 with TRBJ2-1; 13 nucleotides line up with TRBD2. J lost 11 bases, V lost 5 bases, and 6 bases had no gene match. Germline V gene data show CDR1 as LGHNT and CDR2 as FRNRAP. The CDR3 spans 14 residues. CDR3 protein: CASGPGTSGNKQFF. The CDR3 bases are TGTGCTAGTGGTCCCGGGACTAGCGGGAATAAGCAGTTCTTC.

This chain links TRBV4-1 with TRBJ1-3; D gene uncertain. The CDR3 has 13 residues. The germline V gene has CDR1 MGHRA and CDR2 YSYEKL. V lost 3 bases to trimming and J lost 0 bases, with 3 bases between them. The CDR3 DNA sequence: TGCGCCAGCAGCCAGGCCTCTGGAAACACCATATATTTT. This gives the protein CASSQASGNTIYF.

The V and J genes are TRBV19 and TRBJ1-1; D is undetermined. Trimming removed 2 bases from V and 0 bases from J, with 10 bases in between. CDR3 length: 15 residues. In germline, CDR1 is LNHDA, CDR2 SQIVND (reference sequence). The CDR3, as DNA: TGTGCCAGTAGTATATCCGTCCAGGTGAACACTGAAGCTTTCTTT. Residues: CASSISVQVNTEAFF.

This clone was found once. CDR3 loop: CASSTGQGIEQYF. CDR3 nucleotides: TGTGCCAGTAGTACAGGACAGGGTATCGAGCAGTACTTC. V usage is TRBV19 and J usage is TRBJ2-7, with 8 bases aligning to TRBD1. Germline lookup yields CDR1 LNHDA and CDR2 SQIVND (reference sequence). CDR3 length: 13 amino acids. V lost 4 bases and J lost 6; bases outside the gene matches: 5.